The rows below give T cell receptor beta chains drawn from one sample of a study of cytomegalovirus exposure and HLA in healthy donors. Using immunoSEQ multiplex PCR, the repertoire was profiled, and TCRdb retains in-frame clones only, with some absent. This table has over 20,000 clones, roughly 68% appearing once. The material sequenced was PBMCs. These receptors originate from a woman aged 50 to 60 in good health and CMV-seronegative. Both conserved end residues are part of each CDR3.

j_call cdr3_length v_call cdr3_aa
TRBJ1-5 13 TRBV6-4 CASSAEINQPQHF
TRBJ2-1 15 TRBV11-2 CASSLVLGRRDEQFF
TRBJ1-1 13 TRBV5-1 CASSWTGSAEAFF
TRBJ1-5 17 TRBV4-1 CASSQDLRTVINQPQHF
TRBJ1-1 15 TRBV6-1 CASWGEAKGNTEAFF
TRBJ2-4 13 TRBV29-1 CSVELISVNIQYF
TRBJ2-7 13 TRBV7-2 CASSLKATYEQYF
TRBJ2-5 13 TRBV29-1 CSVNPGFVETQYF
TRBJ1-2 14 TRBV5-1 CASSPGDSLYGYTF
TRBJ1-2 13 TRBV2 CASRETDGGGYTF
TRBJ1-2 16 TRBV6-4 CASSDSRSEGAYGYTF
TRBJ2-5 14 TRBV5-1 CASSVTPGQETQYF
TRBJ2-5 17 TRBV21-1 CASARRPTSGDQETQYF
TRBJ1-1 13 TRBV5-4 CASSWEFDTEAFF
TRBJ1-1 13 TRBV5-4 CASSYGLNTEAFF
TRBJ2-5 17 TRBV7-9 CASSPGDQTRGQETQYF
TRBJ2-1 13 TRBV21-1 CASQRQANNEQFF
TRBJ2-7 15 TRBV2 CASSEVGLEPYEQYF
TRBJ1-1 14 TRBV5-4 CASSLAGQGARAFF
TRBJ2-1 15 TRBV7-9 CASSRGQGTYNEQFF
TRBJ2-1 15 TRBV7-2 CASSLAAGPSNEQFF
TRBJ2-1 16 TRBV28 CASSSRGTPSYNEQFF
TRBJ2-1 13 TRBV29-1 CSVVAGLINEQFF
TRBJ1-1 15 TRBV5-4 CASSLPGIMNTEAFF
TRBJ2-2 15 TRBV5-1 CASSLGQVDTGELFF
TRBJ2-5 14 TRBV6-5 CASRGLAGAETQYF
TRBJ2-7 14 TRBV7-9 CASSRGQGPYEQYF
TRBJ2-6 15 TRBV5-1 CASSLVVSGANVLTF
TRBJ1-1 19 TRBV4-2 CASSQDKTGGNKWTTEAFF
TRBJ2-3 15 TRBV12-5 CASGLDRKAADTQYF
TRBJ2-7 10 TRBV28 CASASYEQYF
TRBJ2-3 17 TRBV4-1 CASSTSTLAGDQDTQYF
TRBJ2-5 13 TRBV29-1 CSAIRGLGETQYF
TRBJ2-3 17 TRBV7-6 CASTQEASGGRTDTQYF
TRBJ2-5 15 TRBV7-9 CASSLLASIRETQYF
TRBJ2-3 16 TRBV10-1 CASSPFGTGVVNTQYF
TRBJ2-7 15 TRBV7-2 CASSSWDSYSYEQYF
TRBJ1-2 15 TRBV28 CASSPSLDSFRWVTF
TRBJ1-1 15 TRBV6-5 CASRPPPGQGTEAFF
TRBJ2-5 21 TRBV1 CTSSQDLRGTSGRATRQTQYF
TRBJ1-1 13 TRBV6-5 CASSLSREIGAFF
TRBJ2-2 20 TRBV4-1 CASSQDQGQGARKRAGELFF
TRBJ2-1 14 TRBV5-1 CASSLGLAGNEQFF
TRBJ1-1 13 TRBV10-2 CASNRRENTEAFF